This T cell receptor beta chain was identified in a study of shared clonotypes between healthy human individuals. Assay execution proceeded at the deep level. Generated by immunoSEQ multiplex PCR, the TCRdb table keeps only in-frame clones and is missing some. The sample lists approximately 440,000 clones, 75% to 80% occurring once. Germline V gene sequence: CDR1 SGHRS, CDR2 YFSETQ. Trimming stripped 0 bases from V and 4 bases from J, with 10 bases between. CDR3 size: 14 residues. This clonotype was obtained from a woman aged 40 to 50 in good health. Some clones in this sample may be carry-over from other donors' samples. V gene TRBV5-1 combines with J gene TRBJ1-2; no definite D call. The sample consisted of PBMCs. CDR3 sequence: CASSLGVGSYGYTF. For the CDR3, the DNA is TGCGCCAGCAGCTTGGGAGTGGGCAGCTATGGCTACACCTTC. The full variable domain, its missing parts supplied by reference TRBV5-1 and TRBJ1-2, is KAGVTQTPRYLIKTRGQQVTLSCSPISGHRSVSWYQQTPGQGLQFLFEYFSETQRNKGNFPGRFSGRQFSNSRSEMNVSTLELGDSALYLCASSLGVGSYGYTFGSGTRLTVV.